Listed below are T cell receptor beta chains from one sample, sequenced in a study of T cells in Graves' hyperthyroidism and ophthalmopathy. One entry per CDR3 protein, called by TCRdb with MiXCR from the multiplex PCR reads. The sample lists about 540,000 distinct CDR3 sequences; 46% were seen once. Sequenced sample: peripheral blood or thyroid tissue (not recorded which). These receptors all come from a woman aged 18-29 years with Graves' hyperthyroidism. The conserved cysteine and the conserved F or W are not part of the CDR3 here.

CDR3	J	V
SLGQNSYGYT	TRBJ1-2	TRBV29-1
ASSLDQGADSPLH	TRBJ1-6	TRBV12-3/TRBV12-4
SAGPDRERNTIY	TRBJ1-3	TRBV29-1
ASSIIAASTDTQY	TRBJ2-3	TRBV19
ATSTPSGANVLT	TRBJ2-6	TRBV15
ASSFQNAAEQY	TRBJ2-7	TRBV12-3/TRBV12-4
ATSSRPGTRRGTSPLH	TRBJ1-6	TRBV15
SVHQGTEA	TRBJ2-6	TRBV29-1
ASSPQWGTASYEQY	TRBJ2-7	TRBV9
ASSLFSESEAF	TRBJ1-1	TRBV7-2
ASSPPGGRETQY	TRBJ2-5	TRBV7-8
AISEVQGDQPQH	TRBJ1-5	TRBV10-3
ASSEFGERGYT	TRBJ1-2	TRBV25-1
ASAQGTGIGNTIY	TRBJ1-3	TRBV25-1
ASSLEAHRDGYT	TRBJ1-2	TRBV5-1
ASSASVSGNTIY	TRBJ1-3	TRBV19
ASSPPGITEAF	TRBJ1-1	TRBV7-2
ASSLALVGANTEAF	TRBJ1-1	TRBV2
ASSPRAGIHQPQH	TRBJ1-5	TRBV2
ASSSTGGSQETQY	TRBJ2-5	TRBV24-1
ASSPRGGGRAF	TRBJ1-1	TRBV2
ASSEGPYSNQPQH	TRBJ1-5	TRBV9
ASSFRPLGAGENQPQH	TRBJ1-5	TRBV9
ASRPEGINEKLF	TRBJ1-4	TRBV25-1
ASRREASNQPQH	TRBJ1-5	TRBV19
ASWYEQY	TRBJ2-7	TRBV25-1
SAPADTGELF	TRBJ2-2	TRBV29-1
SVEEPQGRNGYT	TRBJ1-2	TRBV29-1
ASSQDTPPESAF	TRBJ1-1	TRBV5-1
ASSYPTDNQPQH	TRBJ1-5	TRBV6-5
ASREYEQY	TRBJ2-7	TRBV2
SADRKETQY	TRBJ2-5	TRBV20-1
ATSRDRETPNTEAF	TRBJ1-1	TRBV15